The next 28 T cell receptor beta chains were all read from a single sample in a study of cytomegalovirus exposure and HLA in healthy donors (dated by TCRdb to between 2016 and 2019). Libraries were made using the immunoSEQ multiplex PCR assay. Entries here come from immuneACCESS through TCRdb and include only in-frame sequences with V and J called. Some clones fail to appear in such tables; in the studies checked, an unresolved V gene covers under half of the shortfall, and the cause of the remainder is unknown. The sample contains fewer than 200,000 clones, around 90% of them found a single time. 3% of the sample lies in the top ten. Material: PBMCs. These receptors came from a woman aged 18 to 35 in good health and CMV-seropositive.

The chain has TRBV19 and TRBJ2-1; 8 nucleotides line up with TRBD2. V trimming: 3 bases; J trimming: 10 bases; junction bases outside the gene matches: 17. Germline V lookup: CDR1 LNHDA, CDR2 SQIVND (reference sequence). This CDR3 contains 17 residues. The CDR3, as DNA: TGTGCCAGTAGTATCGGTCTAGCGGGTCACCCAGGGCGGGAGCAGTTCTTC. Its protein is CASSIGLAGHPGREQFF.

V gene TRBV4-2 combines with J gene TRBJ2-3, with a weak D call TRBD1 (7 bases). Germline assignment: CDR1 LGHNA and CDR2 YNFKEQ. The V gene lost 4 bases and the J gene lost 0 bases, with 14 bases spanning the gap. The CDR3 contains 16 residues. DNA for the CDR3: TGTGCCAGCAGCCGACAGACAGGGACTAGCACAGATACGCAGTATTTT. Protein sequence: CASSRQTGTSTDTQYF.

J is TRBJ2-2 and V is TRBV4-2, with 7 positions matching TRBD2. CDR3 length: 18 amino acids. Germline V gene lookup returns CDR1 LGHNA and CDR2 YNFKEQ. V trimming: 5 bases; J trimming: 0 bases; junction bases outside the gene matches: 12. The CDR3 region has the DNA TGTGCCAGCAGCTTCTCGACTAGCCCCTCCGCGAACACCGGGGAGCTGTTTTTT. Translation: CASSFSTSPSANTGELFF.

The chain joins TRBV7-2 to TRBJ2-2; 10 bases map to TRBD2. Germline CDR1 and CDR2: SGHTA and FQGNSA. Trimming cost V 1 base and J 0 bases; bases outside gene matches: 5. CDR3 size: 18 residues. This CDR3 reads CASSLVLAGAANTGELFF. CDR3 nucleotides: TGTGCCAGCAGCTTAGTCCTAGCGGGGGCCGCGAACACCGGGGAGCTGTTTTTT.

The chain joins TRBV4-1 to TRBJ2-3, with 9 bases identical to TRBD1. Germline values: CDR1 MGHRA, CDR2 YSYEKL. The CDR3 has 18 residues. V shed 3 bases, J shed 4 bases, and the junction held 14 bases outside the gene matches. The CDR3 coding sequence is TGCGCCAGCAGCCACAATGGAGAGGGGACAGGGAGTCCAGATACGCAGTATTTT. Protein product: CASSHNGEGTGSPDTQYF.

V usage is TRBV7-6 and J usage is TRBJ2-3; 11 bases map to TRBD2. Germline V gene data show CDR1 as SGHVS and CDR2 as FNYEAQ. The J segment lost 3 bases and the V segment lost 1 base, leaving 3 bases of the junction unmatched. The CDR3 has 16 residues. The chain's CDR3 is CASSLGASGGTDTQYF. In nucleotides, the CDR3 is TGTGCCAGCAGCTTAGGGGCTAGCGGGGGGACAGATACGCAGTATTTT.

The chain couples TRBV4-1 to TRBJ1-2, with 12 bases aligning to TRBD1. This CDR3 is 17 amino acids long. The V segment lost 3 bases and the J segment 7 bases; nucleotides outside the gene matches: 12. Germline CDR1 reads MGHRA; CDR2 reads YSYEKL. The CDR3 DNA is TGCGCCAGCAGCCAGCAACCCCCGGGACAGGGGGCGCGTGGCTACACCTTC. Translated: CASSQQPPGQGARGYTF.

The gene calls are TRBV5-4 and TRBJ2-3; 7 positions agree with TRBD2. The CDR3 sequence is 15 residues long. V was clipped by 4 bases and J by 2 bases; unmatched bases: 7. Germline assignment: CDR1 SGHNT and CDR2 YYREEE (reference sequence). The CDR3 spells CASSLGGVDTDTQYF. CDR3 in DNA: TGTGCCAGCAGCCTGGGGGGGGTCGACACAGATACGCAGTATTTT.

The CDR3 DNA reads as TGCGCCAGCAGCCAAGATCGAACAGGCCACTCTGGAAACACCATATATTTT. Translated, it gives CASSQDRTGHSGNTIYF. V is TRBV4-1 and J is TRBJ1-3; D perhaps matches TRBD1 (5 bases). Germline V gene data show CDR1 as MGHRA and CDR2 as YSYEKL. V lost 0 bases and J lost 0, with 12 bases in between. The CDR3 is made up of 17 amino acids.

Turning to this clone: The same CDR3 can be traced to other DNA sequences in this sample. This chain joins TRBV9 and TRBJ1-1, with D possibly TRBD1 on 6 matching bases. This CDR3 comprises 13 residues. Per germline, CDR1 SGDLS and CDR2 YYNGEE. V shed 1 base and J shed 5 bases, with 9 bases lying between them. CDR3 DNA: TGTGCCAGCAGCGTAAGGGGGGGAACTGAAGCTTTCTTT. Protein product: CASSVRGGTEAFF.

This clone is a singleton in its sample. The chain combines TRBV7-2 with TRBJ2-7; 11 nucleotides align to TRBD2. The trim removed 4 bases at V and 1 base at J, leaving 3 bases unmatched. This CDR3 contains 15 residues. From germline, CDR1 is SGHTA and CDR2 FQGNSA. CDR3 nucleotide sequence: TGTGCCAGCAGCTCGCTAGCGGGAGGATCCTACGAGCAGTACTTC. Translated, it gives CASSSLAGGSYEQYF.

V is TRBV28 and J is TRBJ2-4, with TRBD1 identical over 7 bases. CDR1 MDHEN and CDR2 SYDVKM come from the germline V gene. The CDR3 sequence is 13 residues long. Unmatched junction bases numbered 7, after V lost 7 bases and J lost 7 bases. The CDR3 loop reads CASTSDRDNIQYF. CDR3 nucleotide sequence: TGTGCCAGCACCTCCGACAGGGACAACATTCAGTACTTC.

This clone appeared a few times. The junction departs from germline at one end; a sequencing error may be responsible. This sequence joins TRBV4-2 and TRBJ2-7; 14 bases are a match to TRBD2. This CDR3 is built from 15 residues. The V gene's germline CDR1 is LGHNA and CDR2 YNFKEQ. CDR3 bases: TGTGCCAGCAGCCAAGATTTTGGACTAGCGGGGGGCCCTTCTTTC. Amino acid sequence: CASSQDFGLAGGPSF.

V is TRBV14 and J is TRBJ2-7; D is ambiguous. This CDR3 is built from 14 residues. V lost 4 bases to trimming and J lost 1 base, with 11 bases between them. The germline gives CDR1 SGHDN, CDR2 FVKESK. In DNA, the CDR3 is TGTGCCAGCAGCCCCTCGACACTGTCCTACGAGCAGTACTTC. It specifies CASSPSTLSYEQYF. The full variable domain, in which reference TRBV14 and TRBJ2-7 provide the parts outside the CDR3, is EAGVTQFPSHSVIEKGQTVTLRCDPISGHDNLYWYRRVMGKEIKFLLHFVKESKQDESGMPNNRFLAERTGGTYSTLKVQPAELEDSGVYFCASSPSTLSYEQYFGPGTRLTVT.

This chain links TRBV7-8 with TRBJ2-3; no firm D call. The CDR3 sequence is 13 residues long. V was shortened by 3 bases and J by 3 bases, with 7 bases between the two germline ends. Germline lookup yields CDR1 SGHVS and CDR2 FQNEAQ. CDR3 sequence (DNA): TGTGCCAGCAGCTTCCTACGGACAGATACGCAGTATTTT. Amino acid sequence: CASSFLRTDTQYF.

This chain links TRBV28 with TRBJ1-1; D unresolved. The CDR3 consists of 13 residues. Trimming removed 2 bases at V and 5 bases at J, with 9 bases between. The germline V gene encodes CDR1 MDHEN and CDR2 SYDVKM. The CDR3 DNA reads as TGTGCCAGCAGTTTACTGGGAGTTACTGAAGCTTTCTTT. As protein: CASSLLGVTEAFF.

The chain uses TRBV7-2 and TRBJ2-7; TRBD2 agrees at 11 bases. Per the germline V gene, CDR1 is SGHTA and CDR2 is FQGNSA. V lost 4 bases, J lost 2 bases, and 13 bases stayed unmatched. The CDR3 is made up of 18 amino acids. Here the CDR3 reads CASSSRGYQTSGAYEQYF. CDR3 in DNA: TGTGCCAGCAGCTCGCGGGGGTACCAGACTAGCGGGGCCTACGAGCAGTACTTC.

This sequence joins TRBV7-6 and TRBJ2-2, with unresolved D. Germline V gene data show CDR1 as SGHVS and CDR2 as FNYEAQ. V was pared by 1 base and J by 6 bases, with 6 bases between. The CDR3 consists of 13 residues. The CDR3 protein is CASSLVGAGELFF. CDR3 coding DNA: TGTGCCAGCAGCTTAGTAGGAGCCGGGGAGCTGTTTTTT. Full variable domain (remainder filled in from reference TRBV7-6 and TRBJ2-2): GAGVSQSPRYKVTKRGQDVALRCDPISGHVSLYWYRQALGQGPEFLTYFNYEAQQDKSGLPNDRFSAERPEGSISTLTIQRTEQRDSAMYRCASSLVGAGELFFGEGSRLTVL.

This rearrangement joins TRBV15 to TRBJ2-2; 7 nucleotides agree with TRBD1. Germline V CDR1 and CDR2: LNHNV, YYDKDF (reference sequence). There are 15 residues in the CDR3. V shed 6 bases, J shed 1 base, and the junction held 5 bases outside the gene matches. The CDR3 loop is CATSSNRGNTGELFF. For the CDR3, the DNA is TGTGCCACCAGTTCCAACAGGGGGAACACCGGGGAGCTGTTTTTT.

The chain carries TRBV28 and TRBJ1-5; D is unresolved. The V gene's germline CDR1 is MDHEN and CDR2 SYDVKM. This CDR3 spans 14 amino acids. The ends were cut back, 7 bases at V and 2 bases at J, with 12 bases in the middle. The CDR3 nucleotides read TGTGCCAGCACCCCAGGAGGAGGCAATCAGCCCCAGCATTTT. It translates to CASTPGGGNQPQHF.

The chain employs TRBV18 and TRBJ2-7, with D maybe TRBD1 (5 bases). This CDR3 comprises 13 residues. Per germline, CDR1 KGHSH and CDR2 LQKENI. V gave up 2 bases and J gave up 4 bases, with 9 bases separating them. The CDR3 region has the DNA TGTGCCAGCTCACCATACAGGCTTTACGAGCAGTACTTC. This encodes CASSPYRLYEQYF.

V usage is TRBV6-6 and J usage is TRBJ2-2; 10 bases are a match to TRBD2. V lost 7 bases, J lost 6 bases, and 8 bases stayed unmatched. Germline loops: CDR1 MNHNY, CDR2 SVGAGI (reference sequence). This CDR3 has 15 amino acids. In nucleotides, the CDR3 is TGTGCCAGCACCCAGTCTAGCGGGAGATCCGGGGAGCTGTTTTTT. Translating it yields CASTQSSGRSGELFF.

This rearrangement joins TRBV5-5 to TRBJ2-3, with a tentative D call TRBD2 (6 bases). The CDR3 spans 14 residues. Germline values: CDR1 SGHKS, CDR2 YYEKEE (reference sequence). Trimming pared 0 bases from V and 2 bases from J, leaving 7 bases between. Here the CDR3 DNA reads TGTGCCAGCAGCTTGGAACTAGCCACAGATACGCAGTATTTT. It is translated as CASSLELATDTQYF.

The chain has TRBV7-2 and TRBJ2-7; TRBD1 aligns across 11 bases. The germline V gene encodes CDR1 SGHTA and CDR2 FQGNSA. Losses at the gene ends were 2 bases for V and 3 bases for J; bases not matched to a gene: 6. The CDR3 loop spans 16 amino acids. The CDR3: CASSLHTGTGGYEQYF. Written as DNA, the CDR3 is TGTGCCAGCAGCTTACACACCGGGACAGGGGGCTACGAGCAGTACTTC.

The gene calls are TRBV19 and TRBJ2-5, with 7 positions matching TRBD2. J gave up 5 bases and V 0 bases, and 9 bases lay outside the gene matches. This CDR3 comprises 16 residues. Germline-derived CDR1 and CDR2 are LNHDA and SQIVND (reference sequence). The CDR3 DNA reads as TGTGCCAGTAGTATAGAACACTGGGAGGGTTCGGAGACCCAGTACTTC. Encoded protein: CASSIEHWEGSETQYF. The complete variable domain, with remaining parts taken from reference TRBV19 and TRBJ2-5, reads DGGITQSPKYLFRKEGQNVTLSCEQNLNHDAMYWYRQDPGQGLRLIYYSQIVNDFQKGDIAEGYSVSREKKESFPLTVTSAQKNPTAFYLCASSIEHWEGSETQYFGPGTRLLVL.

This chain links TRBV2 with TRBJ1-2; D is ambiguous. Germline CDR1 SNHLY, CDR2 FYNNEI. V lost 2 bases and J lost 5, with 9 bases in between. CDR3 length: 13 amino acids. The CDR3 bases are TGTGCCAGCAGTGAATTGGCGGATTATGGCTACACCTTC. Translated: CASSELADYGYTF.

This clone has more than one count but fewer than ten. The chain couples TRBV9 to TRBJ1-2; perhaps TRBD1 as D (6 bases). V was clipped by 0 bases and J by 4 bases, with 7 bases between them. The CDR3 has 13 residues. From germline, CDR1 is SGDLS and CDR2 YYNGEE. The chain's CDR3 is CASSVGTAYGYTF. CDR3 DNA sequence: TGTGCCAGCAGCGTAGGGACAGCCTATGGCTACACCTTC.

The chain combines TRBV10-3 with TRBJ2-7; 8 bases map to TRBD1. The CDR3 loop spans 13 amino acids. V dropped 4 bases and J dropped 2; count of bases not matched to a gene: 1. The germline gives CDR1 ENHRY, CDR2 SYGVKD. CDR3 nucleotides: TGTGCCATCAGTGGGGGACAGGCCTACGAGCAGTACTTC. Translating it yields CAISGGQAYEQYF.